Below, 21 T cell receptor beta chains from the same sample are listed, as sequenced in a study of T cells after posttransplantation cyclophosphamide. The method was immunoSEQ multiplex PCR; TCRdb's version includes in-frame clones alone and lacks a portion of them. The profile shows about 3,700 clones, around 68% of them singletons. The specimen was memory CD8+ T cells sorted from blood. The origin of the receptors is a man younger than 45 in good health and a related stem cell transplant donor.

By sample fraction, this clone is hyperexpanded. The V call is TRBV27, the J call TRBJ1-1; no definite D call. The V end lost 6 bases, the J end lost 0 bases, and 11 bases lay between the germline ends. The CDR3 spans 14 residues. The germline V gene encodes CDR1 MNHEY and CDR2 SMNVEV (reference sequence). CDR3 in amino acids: CASSPVAVNTEAFF. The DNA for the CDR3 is TGTGCCAGCAGCCCGGTTGCGGTGAACACTGAAGCTTTCTTT.

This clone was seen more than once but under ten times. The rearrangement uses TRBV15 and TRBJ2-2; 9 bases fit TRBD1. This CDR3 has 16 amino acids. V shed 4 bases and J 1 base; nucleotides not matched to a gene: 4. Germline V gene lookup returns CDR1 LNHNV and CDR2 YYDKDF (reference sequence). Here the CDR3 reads CATSIPGQGNTGELFF. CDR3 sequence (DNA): TGTGCCACCAGCATTCCGGGACAGGGGAACACCGGGGAGCTGTTTTTT. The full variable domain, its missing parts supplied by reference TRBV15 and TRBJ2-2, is DAMVIQNPRYQVTQFGKPVTLSCSQTLNHNVMYWYQQKSSQAPKLLFHYYDKDFNNEADTPDNFQSRRPNTSFCFLDIRSPGLGDTAMYLCATSIPGQGNTGELFFGEGSRLTVL.

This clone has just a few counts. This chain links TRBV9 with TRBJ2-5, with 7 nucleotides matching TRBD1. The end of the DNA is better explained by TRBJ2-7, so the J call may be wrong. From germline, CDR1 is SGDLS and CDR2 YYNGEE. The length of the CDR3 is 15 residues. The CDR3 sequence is CASSIEQGTAYEQYF. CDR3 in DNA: TGTGCCAGCAGCATCGAACAGGGGACGGCATACGAGCAGTACTTC.

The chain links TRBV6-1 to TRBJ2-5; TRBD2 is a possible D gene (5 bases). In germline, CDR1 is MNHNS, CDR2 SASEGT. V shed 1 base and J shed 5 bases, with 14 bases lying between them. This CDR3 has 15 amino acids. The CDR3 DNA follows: TGTGCCAGCAGTGAAGGGGTTCGGGGTTGGGAGACCCAGTACTTC. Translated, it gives CASSEGVRGWETQYF.

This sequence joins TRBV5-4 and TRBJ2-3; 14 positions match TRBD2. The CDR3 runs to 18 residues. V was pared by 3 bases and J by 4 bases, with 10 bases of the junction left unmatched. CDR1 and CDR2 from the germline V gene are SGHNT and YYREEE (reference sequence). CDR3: CASSSEVTSGGAADTQYF. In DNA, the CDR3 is TGTGCCAGCAGCTCGGAGGTGACTAGCGGGGGGGCCGCAGATACGCAGTATTTT.

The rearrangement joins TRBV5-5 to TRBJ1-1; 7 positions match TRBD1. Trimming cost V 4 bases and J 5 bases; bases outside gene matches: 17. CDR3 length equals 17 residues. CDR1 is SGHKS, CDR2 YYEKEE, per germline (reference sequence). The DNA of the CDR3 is TGTGCCAGCAGCACTACAGGGGAGGTGGGTGACTTGACTGAAGCTTTCTTT. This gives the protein CASSTTGEVGDLTEAFF.

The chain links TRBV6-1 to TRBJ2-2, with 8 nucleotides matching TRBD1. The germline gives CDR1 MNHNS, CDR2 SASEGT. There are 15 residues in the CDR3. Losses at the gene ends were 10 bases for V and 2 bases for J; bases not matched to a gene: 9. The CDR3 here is CATTMTGENTGELFF. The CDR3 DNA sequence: TGTGCCACTACCATGACAGGGGAAAACACCGGGGAGCTGTTTTTT.

This chain's CDR3 is CASSLVGTSIDTDTQYF. The CDR3 DNA reads TGTGCCAGCAGCTTAGTGGGGACTAGCATAGACACAGATACGCAGTATTTT. The rearrangement links TRBV11-2 to TRBJ2-3; 9 bases align to TRBD2. With 1 base clipped from V and 2 bases from J, the junction kept 7 bases outside the gene matches. This CDR3 comprises 17 residues. From germline, CDR1 is SGHAT and CDR2 FQNNGV. Variable domain in full (rest from reference TRBV11-2 and TRBJ2-3): EAGVAQSPRYKIIEKRQSVAFWCNPISGHATLYWYQQILGQGPKLLIQFQNNGVVDDSQLPKDRFSAERLKGVDSTLKIQPAKLEDSAVYLCASSLVGTSIDTDTQYFGPGTRLTVL.

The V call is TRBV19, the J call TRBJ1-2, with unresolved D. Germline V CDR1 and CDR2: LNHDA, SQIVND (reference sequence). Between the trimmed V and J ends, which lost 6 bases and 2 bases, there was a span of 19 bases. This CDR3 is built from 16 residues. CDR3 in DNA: TGTGCCAGTAGACCAAACCTAGCACTTATAAACTATGGCTACACCTTC. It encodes CASRPNLALINYGYTF. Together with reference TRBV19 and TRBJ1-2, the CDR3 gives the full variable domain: DGGITQSPKYLFRKEGQNVTLSCEQNLNHDAMYWYRQDPGQGLRLIYYSQIVNDFQKGDIAEGYSVSREKKESFPLTVTSAQKNPTAFYLCASRPNLALINYGYTFGSGTRLTVV.

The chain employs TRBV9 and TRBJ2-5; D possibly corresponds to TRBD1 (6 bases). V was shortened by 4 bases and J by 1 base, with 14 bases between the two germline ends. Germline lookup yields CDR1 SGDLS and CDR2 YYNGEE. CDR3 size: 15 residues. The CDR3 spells CASSSGTQIQETQYF. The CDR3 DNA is TGTGCCAGCAGCTCCGGGACACAAATCCAAGAGACCCAGTACTTC.

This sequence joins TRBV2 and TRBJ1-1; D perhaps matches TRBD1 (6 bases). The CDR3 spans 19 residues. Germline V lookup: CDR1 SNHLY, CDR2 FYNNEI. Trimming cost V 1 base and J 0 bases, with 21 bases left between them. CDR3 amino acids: CASSEGIRTAQSMNTEAFF. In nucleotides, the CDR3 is TGTGCCAGCAGTGAAGGTATTCGGACAGCACAAAGCATGAACACTGAAGCTTTCTTT. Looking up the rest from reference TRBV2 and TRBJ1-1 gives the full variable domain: EPEVTQTPSHQVTQMGQEVILRCVPISNHLYFYWYRQILGQKVEFLVSFYNNEISEKSEIFDDQFSVERPDGSNFTLKIRSTKLEDSAMYFCASSEGIRTAQSMNTEAFFGQGTRLTVV.

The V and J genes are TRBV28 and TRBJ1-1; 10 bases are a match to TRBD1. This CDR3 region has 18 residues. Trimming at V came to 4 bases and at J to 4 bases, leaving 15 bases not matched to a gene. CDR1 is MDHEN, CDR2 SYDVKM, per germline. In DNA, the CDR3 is TGTGCCAGCAGTTCCCCCTTGACAGGGGGCCCTCGTTCCACTGAAGCTTTCTTT. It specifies CASSSPLTGGPRSTEAFF.

Here the CDR3 DNA reads TGTGCCAGCAGAGGGTTCGACAGGGCCGGAGAGACCCAGTACTTC. This gives the protein CASRGFDRAGETQYF. V is TRBV7-9 and J is TRBJ2-5, with 7 nucleotides matching TRBD1. There are 15 residues in the CDR3. Germline trimming cut 6 bases from V and 4 bases from J; bases unmatched to any gene: 11. Germline assignment: CDR1 SEHNR and CDR2 FQNEAQ (reference sequence).

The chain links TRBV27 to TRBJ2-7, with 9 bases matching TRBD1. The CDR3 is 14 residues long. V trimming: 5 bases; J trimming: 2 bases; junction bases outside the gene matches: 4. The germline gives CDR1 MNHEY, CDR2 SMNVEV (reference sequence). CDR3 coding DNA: TGTGCCAGCAGTGGGACAGGGATGCCCTACGAGCAGTACTTC. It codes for CASSGTGMPYEQYF.

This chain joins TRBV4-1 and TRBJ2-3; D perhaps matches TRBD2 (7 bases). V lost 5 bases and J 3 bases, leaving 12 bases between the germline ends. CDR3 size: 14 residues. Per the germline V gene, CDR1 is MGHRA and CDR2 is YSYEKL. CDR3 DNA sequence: TGCGCCAGCAGCTCAAGGGGGGGGACAGATACGCAGTATTTT. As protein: CASSSRGGTDTQYF.

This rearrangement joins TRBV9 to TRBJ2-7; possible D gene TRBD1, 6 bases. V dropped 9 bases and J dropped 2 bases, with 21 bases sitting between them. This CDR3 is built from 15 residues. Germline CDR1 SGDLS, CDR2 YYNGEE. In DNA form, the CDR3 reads TGTGCCATCAGTATCGGACAGAGGACGGCCTACGAGCAGTACTTC. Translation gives CAISIGQRTAYEQYF.

DNA of the CDR3: TGCGCCAGCAGCTTGGAGGTGACTAGCCCCCCAGGGACGCAGTATTTT. Its translation is CASSLEVTSPPGTQYF. The chain combines TRBV5-1 with TRBJ2-3, with 7 bases aligning to TRBD2. The CDR3 consists of 16 residues. Trimming cost V 0 bases and J 9 bases; bases outside gene matches: 13. Germline CDR1 reads SGHRS; CDR2 reads YFSETQ.

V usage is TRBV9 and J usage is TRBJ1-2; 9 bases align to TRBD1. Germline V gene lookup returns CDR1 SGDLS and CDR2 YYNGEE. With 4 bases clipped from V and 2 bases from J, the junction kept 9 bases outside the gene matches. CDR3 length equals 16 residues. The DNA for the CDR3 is TGTGCCAGCAGCCCCGGAGGAGGGACAGGGAACTATGGCTACACCTTC. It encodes CASSPGGGTGNYGYTF.

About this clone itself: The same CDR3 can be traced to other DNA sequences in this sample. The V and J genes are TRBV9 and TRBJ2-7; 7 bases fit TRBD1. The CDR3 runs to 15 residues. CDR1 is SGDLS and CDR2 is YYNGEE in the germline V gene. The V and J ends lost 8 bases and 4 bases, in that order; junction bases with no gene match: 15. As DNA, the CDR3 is TGTGCCAGTTGCATCGAACAGGGGACGGCATACGAGCAGTACTTC. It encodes CASCIEQGTAYEQYF.

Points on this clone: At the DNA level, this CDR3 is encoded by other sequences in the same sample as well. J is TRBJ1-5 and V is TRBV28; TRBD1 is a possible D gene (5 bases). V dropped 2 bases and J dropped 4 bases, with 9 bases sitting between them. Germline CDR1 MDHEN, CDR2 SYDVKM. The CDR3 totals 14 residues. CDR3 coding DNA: TGTGCCAGCAGTTTAGGGCAGGGTAATCAGCCCCAGCATTTT. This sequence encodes CASSLGQGNQPQHF.

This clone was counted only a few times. CDR3 bases: TGTGCCAGCAGCCTACAGGGATATAGCAATCAGCCCCAGCATTTT. Translating gives CASSLQGYSNQPQHF. This chain uses TRBV7-9 with TRBJ1-5; TRBD1 is a possible D gene (6 bases). V was shortened by 5 bases and J by 0 bases, with 11 bases between the two germline ends. The CDR3 is made up of 15 amino acids. Germline CDR1 is SEHNR and CDR2 is FQNEAQ (reference sequence).